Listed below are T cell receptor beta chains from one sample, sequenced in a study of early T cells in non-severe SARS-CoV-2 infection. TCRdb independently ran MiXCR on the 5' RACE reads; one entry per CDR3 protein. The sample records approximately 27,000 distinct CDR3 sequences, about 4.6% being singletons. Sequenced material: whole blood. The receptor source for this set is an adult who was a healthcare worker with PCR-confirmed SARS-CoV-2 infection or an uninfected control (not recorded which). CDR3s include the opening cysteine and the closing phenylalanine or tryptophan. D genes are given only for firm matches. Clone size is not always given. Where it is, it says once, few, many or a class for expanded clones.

TGCGCCACCCGAATGGGGGGATCCTCCTACGAGCAGTACTTC,CATRMGGSSYEQYF,.,TRBV10-1,TRBJ2-7,.
TGTGCCAGCAGCGGGGGACGGCAGGCGCACTATGGCTACACCTTC,CASSGGRQAHYGYTF,many,TRBV7-9,TRBJ1-2,.
TGTGCCAGCATTGATACAGGTCGGCCCTTGTTCTTC,CASIDTGRPLFF,many,TRBV2,TRBJ2-1,.
TGTGCCAGCAGTTACCGTAGGACAGGGGGTTCCTATGGCTACACCTTC,CASSYRRTGGSYGYTF,few,TRBV6-5,TRBJ1-2,TRBD1
TGTGCCAGCAGCTTTCAAGGGGTTGCTGGCACAGATACGCAGTATTTT,CASSFQGVAGTDTQYF,.,TRBV11-2,TRBJ2-3,.
TGTGCCAGCAGCCCCATTGAGTGGACGCAGTATTTT,CASSPIEWTQYF,few,TRBV11-2,TRBJ2-3,.
TGTGCCGGCAGGAGTCATCGTCAGGATAGGAACACTGAAGCTTTCTTT,CAGRSHRQDRNTEAFF,many,TRBV28,TRBJ1-1,.
TGCAGTGCTAGTGTGAGCGGGAGATACAATGAGCAGTTCTTC,CSASVSGRYNEQFF,many,TRBV20-1,TRBJ2-1,TRBD2
TGCGCCAGCAGTGAGGTCCGACAAGAGACCCAGTACTTC,CASSEVRQETQYF,.,TRBV10-2,TRBJ2-5,.
TGTGCCAGCAGTCCGGGCTCTAGCGGGCCCCGGGGGTTCTTC,CASSPGSSGPRGFF,.,TRBV12-3/TRBV12-4,TRBJ2-1,TRBD2
TGCAGTGCTAAGGGGAACAGGGGAAGCACAGATACGCAGTATTTT,CSAKGNRGSTDTQYF,many,TRBV20-1,TRBJ2-3,TRBD1
TGTGCCAGCAGTGACTCGACAGGGCCAGATACGCAGTATTTT,CASSDSTGPDTQYF,medium-sized,TRBV6-4,TRBJ2-3,TRBD1
TGTGCCAGCACTTTGCTCCCGGGACAGCTCTACGAGCAGTACTTC,CASTLLPGQLYEQYF,many,TRBV28,TRBJ2-7,TRBD1
TGTGCCAGCAGGGCAGACAGGGCCGGGGGAAACATTCAGTACTTC,CASRADRAGGNIQYF,few,TRBV2,TRBJ2-4,.
TGTGCCAGCCACATCGGAATTCACTCCTACGAGCAGTACTTC,CASHIGIHSYEQYF,many,TRBV28,TRBJ2-7,.
TGTGCCAGTAGTATGCCCGGGACCGGTGAGACCCAGTACTTC,CASSMPGTGETQYF,.,TRBV19,TRBJ2-5,.